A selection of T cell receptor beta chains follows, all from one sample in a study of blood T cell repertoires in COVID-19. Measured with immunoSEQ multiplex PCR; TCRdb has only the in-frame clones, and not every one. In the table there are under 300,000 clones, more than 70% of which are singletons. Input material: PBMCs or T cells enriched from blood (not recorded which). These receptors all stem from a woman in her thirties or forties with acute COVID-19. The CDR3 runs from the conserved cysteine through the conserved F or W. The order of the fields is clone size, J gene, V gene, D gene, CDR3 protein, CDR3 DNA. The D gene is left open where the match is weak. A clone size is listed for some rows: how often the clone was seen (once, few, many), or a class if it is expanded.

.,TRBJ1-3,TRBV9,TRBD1,CASSSGTGLNTIYF,TGTGCCAGCAGCTCCGGGACAGGGTTAAACACCATATATTTT
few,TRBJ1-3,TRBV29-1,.,CSVEAAGHSGNTIYF,TGCAGCGTTGAAGCGGCAGGGCACTCTGGAAACACCATATATTTT
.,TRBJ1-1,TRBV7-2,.,CASSFQVRDRAEAFF,TGTGCCAGCAGCTTTCAGGTGAGGGATAGAGCTGAAGCTTTCTTT
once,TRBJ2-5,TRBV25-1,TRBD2,CASSVDSGRAYETQYF,TGTGCCAGCAGTGTCGATAGCGGGAGGGCCTACGAGACCCAGTACTTC
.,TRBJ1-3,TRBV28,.,CASRSSGNSGNTIYF,TGTGCCAGCAGGTCTTCAGGCAACTCTGGAAACACCATATATTTT
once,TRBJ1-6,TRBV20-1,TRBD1,CSASTAPGQGYSPLHF,TGCAGTGCTAGTACCGCCCCGGGACAGGGGTATTCACCCCTCCACTTT
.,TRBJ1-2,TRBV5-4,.,CASSFSGLPNYGYTF,TGTGCCAGCAGCTTTTCGGGACTCCCTAACTATGGCTACACCTTC
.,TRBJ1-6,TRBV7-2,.,CASSLLAGDKYSPLHF,TGTGCCAGCAGCTTACTGGCCGGGGACAAGTATTCACCCCTCCACTTT
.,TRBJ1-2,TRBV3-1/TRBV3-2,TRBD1,CASSPQGKRGYTF,TGTGCCAGCAGCCCACAGGGGAAAAGGGGCTACACCTTC
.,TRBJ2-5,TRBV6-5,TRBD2,CASTSSRGVQETQYF,TGTGCCAGCACCTCCTCGCGGGGGGTACAAGAGACCCAGTACTTC
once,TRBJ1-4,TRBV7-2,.,CASSLAGRAREKLFF,TGTGCCAGCAGCTTAGCGGGGAGGGCAAGGGAAAAACTGTTTTTT
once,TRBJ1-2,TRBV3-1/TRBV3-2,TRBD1,CASSQRQGAYGYTF,TGTGCCAGCAGCCAGCGACAGGGGGCCTATGGCTACACCTTC
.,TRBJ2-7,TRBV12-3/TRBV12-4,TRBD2,CASSRGGDYEQYF,TGTGCCAGCAGCCGCGGGGGGGACTACGAGCAGTACTTC
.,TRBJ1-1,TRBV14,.,CASTLNTEAFF,TGTGCCAGCACCCTAAACACTGAAGCTTTCTTT
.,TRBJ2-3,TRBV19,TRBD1,CASSIIGTGWADTQYF,TGTGCCAGTAGTATAATCGGGACAGGGTGGGCAGATACGCAGTATTTT
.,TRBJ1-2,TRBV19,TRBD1,CASSNNRGINGYTF,TGTGCCAGTAGCAATAACAGGGGAATCAATGGCTACACCTTC
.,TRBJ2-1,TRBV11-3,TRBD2,CASSLVSLLTGGGFGEQFF,TGTGCCAGCAGCTTAGTGTCCCTCCTAACGGGAGGCGGTTTCGGTGAGCAGTTCTTC
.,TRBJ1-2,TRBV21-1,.,CASRPNPGGEDYGYTF,TGTGCCAGCAGACCTAACCCAGGGGGCGAGGACTATGGCTACACCTTC
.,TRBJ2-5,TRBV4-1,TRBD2,CASSQGSGGNQETQYF,TGCGCCAGCAGCCAAGGAAGCGGGGGGAACCAAGAGACCCAGTACTTC
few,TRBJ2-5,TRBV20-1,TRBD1,CSASGTGRETQYF,TGCAGTGCTAGTGGGACAGGGAGGGAGACCCAGTACTTC
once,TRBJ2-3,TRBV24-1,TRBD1,CATSDPQGASTDTQYF,TGTGCCACCAGTGATCCACAGGGGGCGAGCACAGATACGCAGTATTTT
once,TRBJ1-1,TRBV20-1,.,CSASEQLNTEAFF,TGCAGTGCTAGTGAACAGTTGAACACTGAAGCTTTCTTT
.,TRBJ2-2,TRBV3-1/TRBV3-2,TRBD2,CASSQDTGGGELFF,TGTGCCAGCAGCCAAGATACGGGAGGCGGGGAGCTGTTTTTT
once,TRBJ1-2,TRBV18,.,CASSPDFPDYGYTF,TGTGCCAGCTCACCAGATTTTCCAGACTATGGCTACACCTTC
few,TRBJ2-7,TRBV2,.,CASRDRSSYEQYF,TGTGCCAGCAGAGACAGGAGCTCCTACGAGCAGTACTTC
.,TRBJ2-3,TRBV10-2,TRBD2,CASSEVGLAVTDTQYF,TGCGCCAGCAGTGAGGTCGGACTAGCGGTCACAGATACGCAGTATTTT
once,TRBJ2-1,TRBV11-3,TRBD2,CASTLGASGGNEQFF,TGTGCCAGCACCCTAGGGGCTAGCGGCGGCAATGAGCAGTTCTTC
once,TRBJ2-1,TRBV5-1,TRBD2,CASSLALAGNNEQFF,TGCGCCAGCAGCTTGGCCCTAGCGGGTAACAATGAGCAGTTCTTC
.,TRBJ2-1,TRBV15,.,CATSSRPPLTLYNEQFF,TGTGCCACCAGCAGTCGCCCTCCCCTGACATTATACAATGAGCAGTTCTTC
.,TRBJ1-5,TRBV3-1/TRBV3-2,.,CASSPDGGGQPQHF,TGTGCCAGCAGCCCCGATGGGGGAGGACAGCCCCAGCATTTT
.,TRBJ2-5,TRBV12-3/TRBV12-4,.,CASSLRRGETQYF,TGTGCCAGCAGTTTGAGGAGGGGAGAGACCCAGTACTTC
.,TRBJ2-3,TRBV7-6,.,CASRRGDTQYF,TGTGCCAGCAGGCGAGGGGATACGCAGTATTTT
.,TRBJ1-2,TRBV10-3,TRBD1,CAISRTQGFDGYTF,TGTGCCATCAGTCGGACACAGGGGTTCGATGGCTACACCTTC
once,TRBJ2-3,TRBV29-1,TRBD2,CSVEGGTSGSTDTQYF,TGCAGCGTTGAGGGTGGGACTAGCGGGAGCACAGATACGCAGTATTTT
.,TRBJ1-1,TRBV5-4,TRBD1,CASSLQGANTEAFF,TGTGCCAGCAGCTTACAGGGGGCTAACACTGAAGCTTTCTTT
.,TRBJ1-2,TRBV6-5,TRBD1,CASRRGQGYLGYTF,TGTGCCAGCAGAAGGGGACAGGGGTATCTTGGCTACACCTTC
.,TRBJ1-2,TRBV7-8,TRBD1,CASSRTGGNGYTF,TGTGCCAGCAGCCGCACAGGGGGGAACGGCTACACCTTC
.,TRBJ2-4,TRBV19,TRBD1,CASSSQDRGNIQYF,TGTGCCAGTAGTTCTCAGGACAGGGGTAACATTCAGTACTTC
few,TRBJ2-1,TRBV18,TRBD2,CASSKGLAGLDEQFF,TGTGCCAGCTCCAAAGGGCTAGCGGGACTGGATGAGCAGTTCTTC
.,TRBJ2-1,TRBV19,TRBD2,CASSMGSGRAVQFF,TGTGCCAGTAGTATGGGAAGCGGGAGGGCCGTGCAGTTCTTC
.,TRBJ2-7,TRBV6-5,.,CASRGTPSGTYEQYF,TGTGCCAGCAGGGGAACCCCGTCGGGAACCTACGAGCAGTACTTC
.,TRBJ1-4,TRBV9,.,CASSGQTLNEKLFF,TGTGCCAGCAGCGGACAGACCCTTAATGAAAAACTGTTTTTT
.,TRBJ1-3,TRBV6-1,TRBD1,CASSERQGGGNTIYF,TGTGCCAGCAGTGAACGACAGGGAGGTGGAAACACCATATATTTT
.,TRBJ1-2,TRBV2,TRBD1,CASSAQGAGGYTF,TGTGCCAGCAGTGCTCAGGGGGCGGGAGGCTACACCTTC
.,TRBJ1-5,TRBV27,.,CASAGSHSNQPQHF,TGTGCCAGCGCCGGGAGCCATAGCAATCAGCCCCAGCATTTT
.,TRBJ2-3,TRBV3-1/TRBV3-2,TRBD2,CASSPRVAGGRGTDTQYF,TGTGCCAGCAGCCCCAGGGTAGCGGGGGGGCGAGGCACAGATACGCAGTATTTT
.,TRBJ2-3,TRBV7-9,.,CASSADRSTDTQYF,TGTGCCAGCAGCGCAGACAGGAGCACAGATACGCAGTATTTT
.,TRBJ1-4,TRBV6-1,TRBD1,CASSEETGGKKANEKLFF,TGTGCCAGCAGTGAAGAGACAGGGGGGAAGAAGGCTAATGAAAAACTGTTTTTT
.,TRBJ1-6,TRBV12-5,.,CASGSPQSPLHF,TGTGCTAGTGGTTCCCCCCAATCACCCCTCCACTTT
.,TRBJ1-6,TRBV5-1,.,CASSLVPGVNNSPLHF,TGCGCCAGCAGCTTGGTCCCAGGGGTGAATAATTCACCCCTCCACTTT